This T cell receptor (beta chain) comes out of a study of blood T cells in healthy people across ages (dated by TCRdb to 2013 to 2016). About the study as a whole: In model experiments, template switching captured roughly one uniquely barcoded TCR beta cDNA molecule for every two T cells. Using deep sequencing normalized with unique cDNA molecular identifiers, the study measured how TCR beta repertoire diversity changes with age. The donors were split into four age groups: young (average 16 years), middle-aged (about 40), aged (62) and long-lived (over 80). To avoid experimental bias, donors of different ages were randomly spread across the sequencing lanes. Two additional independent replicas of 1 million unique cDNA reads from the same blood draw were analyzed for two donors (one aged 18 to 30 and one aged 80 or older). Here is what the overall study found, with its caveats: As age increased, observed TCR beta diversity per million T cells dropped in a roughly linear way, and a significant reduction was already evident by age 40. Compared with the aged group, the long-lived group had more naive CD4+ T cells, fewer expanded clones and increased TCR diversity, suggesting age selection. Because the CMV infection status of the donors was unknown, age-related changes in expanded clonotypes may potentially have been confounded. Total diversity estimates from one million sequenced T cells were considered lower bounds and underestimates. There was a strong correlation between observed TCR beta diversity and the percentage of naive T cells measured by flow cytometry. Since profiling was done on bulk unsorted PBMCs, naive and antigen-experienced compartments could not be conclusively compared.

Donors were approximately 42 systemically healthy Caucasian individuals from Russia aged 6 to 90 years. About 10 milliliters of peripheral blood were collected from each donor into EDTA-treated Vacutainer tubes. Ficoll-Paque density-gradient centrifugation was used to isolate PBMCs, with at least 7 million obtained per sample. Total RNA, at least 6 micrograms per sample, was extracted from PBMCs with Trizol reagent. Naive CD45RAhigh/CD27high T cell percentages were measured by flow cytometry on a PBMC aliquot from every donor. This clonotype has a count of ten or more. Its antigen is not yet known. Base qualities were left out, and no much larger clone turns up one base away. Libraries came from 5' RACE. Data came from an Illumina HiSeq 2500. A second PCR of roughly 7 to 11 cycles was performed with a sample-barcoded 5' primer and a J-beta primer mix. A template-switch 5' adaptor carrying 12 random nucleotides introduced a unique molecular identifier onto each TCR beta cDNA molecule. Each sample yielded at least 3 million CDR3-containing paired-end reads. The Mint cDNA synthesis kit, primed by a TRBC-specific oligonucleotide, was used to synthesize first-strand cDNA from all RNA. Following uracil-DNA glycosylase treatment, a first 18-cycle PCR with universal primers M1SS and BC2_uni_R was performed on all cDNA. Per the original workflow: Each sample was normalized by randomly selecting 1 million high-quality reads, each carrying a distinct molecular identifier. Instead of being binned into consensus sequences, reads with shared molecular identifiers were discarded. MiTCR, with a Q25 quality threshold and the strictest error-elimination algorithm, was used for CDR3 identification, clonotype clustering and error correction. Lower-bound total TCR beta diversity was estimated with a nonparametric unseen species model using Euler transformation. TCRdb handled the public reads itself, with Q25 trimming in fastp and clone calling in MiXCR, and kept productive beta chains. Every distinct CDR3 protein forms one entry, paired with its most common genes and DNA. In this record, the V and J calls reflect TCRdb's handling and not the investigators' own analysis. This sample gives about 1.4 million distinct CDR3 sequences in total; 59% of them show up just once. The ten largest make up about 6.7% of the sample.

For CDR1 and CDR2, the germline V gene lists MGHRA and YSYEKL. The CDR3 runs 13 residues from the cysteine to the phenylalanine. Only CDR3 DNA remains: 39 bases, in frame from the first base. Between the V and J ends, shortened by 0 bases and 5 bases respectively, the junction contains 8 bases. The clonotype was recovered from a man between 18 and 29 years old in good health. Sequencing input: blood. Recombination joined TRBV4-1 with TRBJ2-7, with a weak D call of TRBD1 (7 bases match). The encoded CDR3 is CASSQDRGDEQYF. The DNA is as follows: TGCGCCAGCAGCCAAGACAGGGGGGACGAGCAGTACTTC.